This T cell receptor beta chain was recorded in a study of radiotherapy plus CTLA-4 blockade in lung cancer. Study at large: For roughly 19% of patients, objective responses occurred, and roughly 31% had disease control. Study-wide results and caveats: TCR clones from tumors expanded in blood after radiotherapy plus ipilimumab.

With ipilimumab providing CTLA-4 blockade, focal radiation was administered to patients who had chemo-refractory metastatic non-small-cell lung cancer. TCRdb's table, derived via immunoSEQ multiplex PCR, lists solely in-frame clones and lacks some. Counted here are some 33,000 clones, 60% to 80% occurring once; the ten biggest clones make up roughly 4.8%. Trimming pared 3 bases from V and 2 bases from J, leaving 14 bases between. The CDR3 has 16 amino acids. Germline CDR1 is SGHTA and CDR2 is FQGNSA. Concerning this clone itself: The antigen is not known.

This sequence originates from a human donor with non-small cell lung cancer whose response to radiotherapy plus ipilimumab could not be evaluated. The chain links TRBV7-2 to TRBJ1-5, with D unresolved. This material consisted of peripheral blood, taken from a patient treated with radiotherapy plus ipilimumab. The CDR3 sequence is CASSLRSTGGNQPQHF. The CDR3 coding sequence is TGTGCCAGCAGCTTGAGGTCCACCGGGGGCAATCAGCCCCAGCATTTT.